This T cell receptor beta chain was recorded in a study of T-cell reconstitution after alpha-beta-depleted transplantation in children. V gave up 9 bases and J gave up 0 bases, with 19 bases separating them. This CDR3 comprises 16 residues. Germline V CDR1 and CDR2: MNHNS, SASEGT. TCRbeta library preparation incorporated unique molecular identifiers. MiXCR was run by TCRdb on the PCR reads, yielding one entry per CDR3 protein. The data show 300,000 or so distinct CDR3 sequences, around 9.6% seen once. The rearrangement joins TRBV6-1 to TRBJ2-3, with D possibly matching TRBD2 (6 bases). The clonotype originates from a human donor who donated a stem cell graft to a child with SCID. Sequenced material: PBMCs from the stem cell graft donor, taken from the stem cell graft. CDR3 protein: CASRSGGVTSTDTQYF. The CDR3 nucleotides are TGTGCCAGTAGAAGCGGCGGGGTTACTAGCACAGATACGCAGTATTTT.